This T cell receptor (beta chain) appears in the sequencing data of a study of tumor-infiltrating lymphocytes in primary liver carcinoma. The template, roughly 0.45 ug total RNA, yielded TCR beta cDNA made with a constant-region primer. Nested multiplex PCR, run for three rounds with slightly modified ARM-PCR, yielded TCR beta libraries. The opening two PCR rounds, approximately 10 cycles each, paired TRBV1-TRBV30 forward primers with a C-beta reverse primer. Using its own MiXCR run on the multiplex PCR reads, TCRdb lists one record per CDR3 protein. Found here are around 210,000 distinct CDR3 sequences, 65% of them singletons; the top ten hold 6% to 8.5%. The CDR3 is made up of 15 amino acids. Germline V CDR1 and CDR2: SGHAT, FQNNGV. Blood RNA was derived from unsorted whole blood, and germline DNA was extracted too. As concerns this clonotype: At one of its ends the junction is not consistent with the germline gene, which may arise from a read error.

This chain uses TRBV11-2 with TRBJ2-1; 7 bases match TRBD1. This receptor was identified in an older woman with primary liver carcinoma and hepatitis B virus infection. The sequenced material came from peripheral blood. The CDR3: CTSSSSGTAYNEQFF. The CDR3 bases are TGTACCAGCAGCTCCTCAGGGACAGCTTACAATGAGCAGTTCTTC.